Described below is a single T cell receptor beta chain sequence and its context. Antigen unknown. 13 Jbeta primers and 60 Vbeta primers were used for the PCR. Using immunoSEQ multiplex PCR, the repertoire was profiled, and TCRdb retains in-frame clones only, with some absent. The sample has 150,000 to 200,000 clones, about 75% seen once. Germline-derived CDR1 and CDR2 are SGDLS and YYNGEE. Trimming removed 3 bases from V and 6 bases from J; junction bases left unmatched: 4. This CDR3 has 14 amino acids. This record comes from a study of cytomegalovirus exposure and HLA in healthy donors. General study findings and limits: Cytomegalovirus-associated TCR beta chains were listed, numbering 164.

This TCR derives from a woman aged 40-49 years in good health and CMV-seropositive. Sequenced sample: PBMCs. The gene calls are TRBV9 and TRBJ1-5, with 9 bases that match TRBD1. This CDR3 reads CASSAQTGGQPQHF. As DNA, the CDR3 is TGTGCCAGCAGCGCCCAGACAGGGGGTCAGCCCCAGCATTTT.